This entry lists 19 T cell receptor beta chains sequenced from one sample in a study of CD8+ T cells in alopecia areata. RNA was extracted and reverse transcribed into cDNA as the sequencing template. Profiled with immunoSEQ multiplex PCR; TCRdb holds only in-frame clones, not every one. The table includes around 100,000 clones, 55% to 60% detected once. Treatment in this sample: oral pan-JAK inhibitor, 5-10 mg twice daily. The sample consisted of CD4+ T cells sorted from blood, taken at week 24, from a patient treated with tofacitinib. These receptors were collected from a human donor with alopecia areata.

This chain uses TRBV30 with TRBJ1-4; D may be TRBD1 (5 bases). V lost 3 bases and J lost 8, with 16 bases in between. This CDR3 region has 14 residues. Germline CDR1 GTSNPN, CDR2 SVGIG (reference sequence). CDR3 DNA sequence: TGTGCCTGGAGCCCACGGGGGTTGAACGAAAAACTGTTTTTT. Translation gives CAWSPRGLNEKLFF.

This clone appeared a few times. This sequence joins TRBV29-1 and TRBJ2-5; D not resolved. Germline CDR1 is SQVTM and CDR2 is ANQGSEA. V was pared by 4 bases and J by 3 bases, with 12 bases between. The CDR3 is 13 residues long. This CDR3 is CSVASQAEETQYF. Here the CDR3 DNA reads TGCAGCGTTGCAAGTCAGGCGGAAGAGACCCAGTACTTC.

Of note for this clone: The sample contains more than one DNA sequence encoding this CDR3. This rearrangement joins TRBV30 to TRBJ2-2; the D gene is possibly TRBD1 (5 bases). The V end lost 0 bases, the J end lost 5 bases, and 7 bases lay between the germline ends. CDR3 length equals 13 residues. The germline V gene encodes CDR1 GTSNPN and CDR2 SVGIG (reference sequence). The CDR3 spells CAWSVQGTGELFF. The DNA of the CDR3 is TGTGCCTGGAGTGTGCAGGGAACCGGGGAGCTGTTTTTT.

This chain joins TRBV29-1 and TRBJ1-4; D is uncertain. The germline CDR1 and CDR2 sequences are SQVTM and ANQGSEA. The CDR3 has 13 residues. V was pared by 3 bases and J by 8 bases, with 13 bases between. The CDR3 DNA reads as TGCAGCGTTGAGGGCGACATTCCCGAAAAACTGTTTTTT. This translates into CSVEGDIPEKLFF.

CDR3: CASTAIGQLRSNYGYTF. The CDR3 nucleotides read TGCGCCAGCACGGCGATTGGGCAGCTGCGTTCTAACTATGGCTACACCTTC. The V and J genes are TRBV4-3 and TRBJ1-2; unclear D gene. The CDR3 spans 17 residues. V shed 7 bases and J shed 0 bases, with 21 bases lying between them. CDR1 is LGHNA, CDR2 YSLEER, per germline.

J is TRBJ1-6 and V is TRBV7-8; D is possibly TRBD1 (5 bases). This CDR3 has 16 amino acids. With 4 bases removed from V and 9 bases from J, the gap between germline ends came to 19 bases. Looked up from germline, CDR1 is SGHVS and CDR2 is FQNEAQ. The CDR3 nucleotides read TGTGCCAGCAGCTCCCCGTCAGGGAAAGTATCTTCACCCCTCCACTTT. Amino acid sequence: CASSSPSGKVSSPLHF.

The chain has TRBV27 and TRBJ2-5; 7 positions match TRBD1. J was trimmed by 1 base and V by 5 bases; bases with no gene match: 7. The CDR3 contains 15 residues. Germline-derived CDR1 and CDR2 are MNHEY and SMNVEV (reference sequence). The CDR3 bases are TGTGCCAGCAGTGCCTACAGGGGATTCCAAGAGACCCAGTACTTC. It translates to CASSAYRGFQETQYF.

J is TRBJ1-1 and V is TRBV2; unclear D gene. The CDR3 contains 15 residues. From germline, CDR1 is SNHLY and CDR2 FYNNEI. The V end was cut by 1 base, the J end by 4 bases, with 13 bases between. CDR3 bases: TGTGCCAGCAGTGAAGAGTATATTGGTTCCACTGAAGCTTTCTTT. It specifies CASSEEYIGSTEAFF.

This clone was detected only a few times. The CDR3 DNA sequence: TGCAGCGTGGTCCTTAACTACGAGCAGTACTTC. Translated: CSVVLNYEQYF. This rearrangement joins TRBV29-1 to TRBJ2-7; D gene unclear. CDR3 length: 11 residues. Trimming stripped 6 bases from V and 3 bases from J, with 9 bases between. Germline V gives CDR1 SQVTM, CDR2 ANQGSEA.

The chain has TRBV6-1 and TRBJ1-1; 7 bases agree with TRBD1. Germline CDR1 reads MNHNS; CDR2 reads SASEGT. The CDR3 length is 11 residues. Trimming at V came to 8 bases and at J to 7 bases, leaving 4 bases not matched to a gene. The chain's CDR3 is CASRRDSEAFF. The CDR3 DNA follows: TGTGCCAGCCGACGGGACAGTGAAGCTTTCTTT.

The V gene is TRBV29-1, the J gene TRBJ1-2, with TRBD1 matching over 9 bases. The CDR3 extends over 13 amino acids. With 8 bases clipped from V and 8 bases from J, the junction kept 12 bases outside the gene matches. Germline V gives CDR1 SQVTM, CDR2 ANQGSEA. The CDR3 spells CSTWRTGEKGYTF. The CDR3 DNA is TGCAGCACTTGGCGGACAGGGGAAAAAGGCTACACCTTC. Full variable domain (remainder filled in from reference TRBV29-1 and TRBJ1-2): SAVISQKPSRDICQRGTSLTIQCQVDSQVTMMFWYRQQPGQSLTLIATANQGSEATYESGFVIDKFPISRPNLTFSTLTVSNMSPEDSSIYLCSTWRTGEKGYTFGSGTRLTVV.

This clone was seen more than once but under ten times. CDR3 nucleotide sequence: TGTGCCAGCACCGACGGACAGGCGAACTATGGCTACACCTTC. It specifies CASTDGQANYGYTF. The rearrangement links TRBV7-9 to TRBJ1-2, with 7 bases fitting TRBD1. Germline V gene lookup returns CDR1 SEHNR and CDR2 FQNEAQ (reference sequence). The J segment lost 2 bases and the V segment lost 7 bases, leaving 7 bases of the junction unmatched. This CDR3 spans 14 amino acids.

This rearrangement joins TRBV5-6 to TRBJ2-7, with 9 bases aligning to TRBD1. This CDR3 is 15 amino acids long. Germline CDR1 and CDR2: SGHDT and YYEEEE. The J segment lost 4 bases and the V segment lost 0 bases, leaving 5 bases of the junction unmatched. The CDR3 nucleotides are TGTGCCAGCAGCTTGGCCCAACAGGGGGCATACGAGCAGTACTTC. Residues: CASSLAQQGAYEQYF.

A few counts support this clone. The chain has TRBV5-1 and TRBJ1-5; a possible D gene is TRBD1 (5 bases). This CDR3 region has 14 residues. V dropped 0 bases and J dropped 2 bases, with 6 bases sitting between them. Germline V gene lookup returns CDR1 SGHRS and CDR2 YFSETQ. The CDR3 region is CASSLAGGNQPQHF. The DNA of the CDR3 is TGCGCCAGCAGCTTGGCGGGGGGCAATCAGCCCCAGCATTTT.

This chain connects TRBV5-1 to TRBJ2-1; D is unresolved. Per germline, CDR1 SGHRS and CDR2 YFSETQ. V was trimmed by 4 bases and J by 7 bases, leaving 15 bases between them. The CDR3 spans 14 residues. Written as DNA, the CDR3 is TGCGCCAGCAGCGTCATCCCAGGTCCAAATGAGCAGTTCTTC. Translation gives CASSVIPGPNEQFF.

This clone was seen a handful of times. The chain couples TRBV4-1 to TRBJ2-2; TRBD2 is a possible D gene (6 bases). The CDR3 is 17 amino acids. From germline, CDR1 is MGHRA and CDR2 YSYEKL. Trimming removed 3 bases from V and 0 bases from J, with 14 bases in between. Here the CDR3 reads CASSHNYGGTNTGELFF. The CDR3 nucleotides read TGCGCCAGCAGCCATAACTACGGGGGAACGAACACCGGGGAGCTGTTTTTT.

The gene calls are TRBV15 and TRBJ1-1; D remains unclear. The CDR3 is made up of 13 amino acids. V shed 3 bases and J shed 7 bases, with 12 bases lying between them. Germline V gives CDR1 LNHNV, CDR2 YYDKDF (reference sequence). CDR3 in DNA: TGTGCCACCAGCAGGGAGACGAATAGTGAAGCTTTCTTT. Residues: CATSRETNSEAFF.

V usage is TRBV7-2 and J usage is TRBJ2-3; 7 positions agree with TRBD1. The junction had 2 bases not matched to a gene; V was cut back by 0 bases and J by 2 bases. Germline V gene data show CDR1 as SGHTA and CDR2 as FQGNSA. This CDR3 comprises 15 residues. The CDR3 loop is CASSLAQGDTDTQYF. The CDR3, as DNA: TGTGCCAGCAGCTTAGCGCAGGGGGACACAGATACGCAGTATTTT.

The chain combines TRBV29-1 with TRBJ1-5, with D unresolved. Trimming stripped 4 bases from V and 3 bases from J, with 7 bases between. Germline CDR1 and CDR2: SQVTM and ANQGSEA. The CDR3 has 12 residues. The CDR3 protein is CSVVVNNQPQHF. CDR3 nucleotides: TGCAGCGTTGTGGTTAACAATCAGCCCCAGCATTTT.